The clone carrying this T cell receptor beta chain has only a few counts. The data stem from a study of T cells in Graves' hyperthyroidism and ophthalmopathy. The TCR beta CDR3 regions underwent amplification using RNA transcripts as the source. HTBI primers were employed in a first-round RT-PCR of the TCR CDR3. TCRdb reanalysed the multiplex PCR reads using MiXCR and keeps one entry per CDR3 protein. The sample holds roughly 400,000 distinct CDR3 sequences, roughly 14% seen once. There are 15 residues in the CDR3. Germline V lookup: CDR1 LNHDA, CDR2 SQIVND (reference sequence). The germline V and J ends were trimmed by 5 bases and 4 bases, with 15 bases remaining between them. Exclusion of a patient resulted from uncontrolled infection, other autoimmune disease, pregnancy or lactation. Progressors' blood was drawn at hyperthyroidism diagnosis, before ophthalmopathy symptoms. Cells are PBMCs isolated from 9 to 10 ml of fresh blood.

The sample consisted of blood. The chain couples TRBV19 to TRBJ2-1; D uncertain. The sequence came from a woman aged 18-30 years with Graves' hyperthyroidism that later progressed to Graves' ophthalmopathy. Here the CDR3 DNA reads TGTGCCAGTAGTTTCGCATTATACCTTTACAATGAGCAGTTCTTC. It codes for CASSFALYLYNEQFF.